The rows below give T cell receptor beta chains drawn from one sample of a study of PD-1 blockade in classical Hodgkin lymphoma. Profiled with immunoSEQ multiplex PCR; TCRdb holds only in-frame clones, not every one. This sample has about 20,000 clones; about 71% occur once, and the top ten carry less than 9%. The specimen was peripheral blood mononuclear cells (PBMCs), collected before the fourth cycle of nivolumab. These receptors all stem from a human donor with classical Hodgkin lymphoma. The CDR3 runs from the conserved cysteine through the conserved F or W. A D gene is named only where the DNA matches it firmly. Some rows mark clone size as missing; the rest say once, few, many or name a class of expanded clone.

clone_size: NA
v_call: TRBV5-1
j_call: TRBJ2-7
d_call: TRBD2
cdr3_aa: CASSSFSGSAYEQYF
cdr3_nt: TGCGCCAGCAGCTCCTTTAGCGGGAGCGCCTACGAGCAGTACTTC

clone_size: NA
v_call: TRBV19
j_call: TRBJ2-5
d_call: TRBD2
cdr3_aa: CASTQAGAGPETQYF
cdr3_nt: TGTGCCAGTACTCAAGCGGGAGCTGGGCCAGAGACCCAGTACTTC

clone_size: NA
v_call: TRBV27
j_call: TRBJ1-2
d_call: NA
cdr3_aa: CASSLSGGNYGYTF
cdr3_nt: TGTGCCAGCAGTTTATCTGGAGGGAACTATGGCTACACCTTC

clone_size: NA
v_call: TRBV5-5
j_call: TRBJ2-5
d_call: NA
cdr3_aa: CASSTPGRIQETQYF
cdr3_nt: TGTGCCAGCAGCACACCGGGACGGATCCAAGAGACCCAGTACTTC

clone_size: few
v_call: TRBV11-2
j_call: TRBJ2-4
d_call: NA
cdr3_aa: CASSLAGDYIQYF
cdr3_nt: TGTGCCAGCAGCTTAGCGGGGGACTACATTCAGTACTTC

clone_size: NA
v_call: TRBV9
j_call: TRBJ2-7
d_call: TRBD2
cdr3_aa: CASSETPGGGAFYEQYF
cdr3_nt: TGTGCCAGCAGCGAGACCCCAGGCGGGGGGGCATTCTACGAGCAGTACTTC

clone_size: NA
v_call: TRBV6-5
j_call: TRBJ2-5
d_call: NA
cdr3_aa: CASSSGPQETQYF
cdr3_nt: TGTGCCAGCAGTTCCGGGCCCCAGGAGACCCAGTACTTC

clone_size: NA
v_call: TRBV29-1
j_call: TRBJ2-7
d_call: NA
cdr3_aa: CSVNRDTPYEQYF
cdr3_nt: TGCAGCGTTAACCGGGACACACCCTACGAGCAGTACTTC

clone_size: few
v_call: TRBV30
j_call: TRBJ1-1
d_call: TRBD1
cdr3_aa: CASQGPGTEAFF
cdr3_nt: TGTGCCTCACAGGGGCCGGGGACTGAAGCTTTCTTT

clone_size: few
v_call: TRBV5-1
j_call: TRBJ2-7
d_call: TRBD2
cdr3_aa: CASSWTSGAYEQYF
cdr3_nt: TGCGCCAGCAGCTGGACTAGCGGAGCCTACGAGCAGTACTTC

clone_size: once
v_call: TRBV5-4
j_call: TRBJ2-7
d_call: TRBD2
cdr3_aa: CASSPGGGNYEQYF
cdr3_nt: TGTGCCAGCAGCCCGGGGGGAGGGAACTACGAGCAGTACTTC

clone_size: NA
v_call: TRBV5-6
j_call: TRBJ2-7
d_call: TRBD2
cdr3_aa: CASSPTPGGVPYEQYF
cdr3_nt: TGTGCCAGCAGCCCTACCCCGGGGGGTGTGCCCTACGAGCAGTATTTC

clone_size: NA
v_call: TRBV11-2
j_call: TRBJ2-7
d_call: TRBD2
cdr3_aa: CASSDSGRSYEQYF
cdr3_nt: TGTGCCAGCAGCGATAGCGGGAGGAGCTACGAGCAGTACTTC

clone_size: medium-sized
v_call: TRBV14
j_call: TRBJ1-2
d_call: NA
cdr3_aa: CASSPGVWGANYGYTF
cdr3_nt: TGTGCCAGCAGCCCTGGGGTCTGGGGAGCTAACTATGGCTACACCTTC

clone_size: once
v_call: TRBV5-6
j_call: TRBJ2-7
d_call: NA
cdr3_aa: CASSLNKYEQYF
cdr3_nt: TGTGCCAGCAGCTTGAATAAATACGAGCAGTACTTC

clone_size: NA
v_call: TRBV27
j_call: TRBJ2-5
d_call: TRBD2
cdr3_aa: CASSTLAEAGAQETQYF
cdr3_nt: TGTGCCTCCTCTACTCTCGCAGAAGCGGGGGCACAAGAGACCCAGTACTTC

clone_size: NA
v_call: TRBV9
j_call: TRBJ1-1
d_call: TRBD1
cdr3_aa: CASSLGQGAGDTEAFF
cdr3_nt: TGTGCCAGCAGCCTGGGACAGGGGGCCGGTGACACTGAAGCTTTCTTT

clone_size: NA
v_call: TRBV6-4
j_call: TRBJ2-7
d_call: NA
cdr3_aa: CASSEAEPRDWHYEQYF
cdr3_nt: TGTGCCAGCAGTGAAGCGGAACCCCGGGACTGGCACTACGAGCAGTACTTC

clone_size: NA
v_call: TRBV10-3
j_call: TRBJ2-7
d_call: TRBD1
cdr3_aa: CAISRGTGPGYEQYF
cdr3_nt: TGTGCCATCAGCCGGGGGACAGGGCCTGGCTACGAGCAGTACTTC

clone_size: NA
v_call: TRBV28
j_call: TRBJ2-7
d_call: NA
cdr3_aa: CASSHFRGADPYEQYF
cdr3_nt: TGTGCCAGCAGTCACTTCCGGGGAGCGGATCCCTACGAGCAGTACTTC

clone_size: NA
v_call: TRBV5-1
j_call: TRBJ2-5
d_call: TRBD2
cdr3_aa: CASTPSGTQYQETQYF
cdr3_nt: TGCGCCAGCACCCCTAGCGGGACGCAGTACCAAGAGACCCAGTACTTC

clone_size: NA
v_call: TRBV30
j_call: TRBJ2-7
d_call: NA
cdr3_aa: CAWSRSSYEQYF
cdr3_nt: TGTGCCTGGAGCCGGAGCTCCTACGAGCAGTACTTC

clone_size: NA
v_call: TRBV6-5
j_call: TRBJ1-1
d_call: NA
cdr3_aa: CASRNRTVMNTEAFF
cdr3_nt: TGTGCCAGCAGGAACCGGACGGTCATGAACACTGAAGCTTTCTTT

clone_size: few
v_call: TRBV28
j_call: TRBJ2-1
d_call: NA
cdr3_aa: CASSGYNEQFF
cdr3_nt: TGTGCCAGCTCAGGCTACAATGAGCAGTTCTTC

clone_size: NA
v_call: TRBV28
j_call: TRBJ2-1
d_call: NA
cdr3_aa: CASTQAGTASYNEQFF
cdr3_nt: TGTGCCAGCACCCAAGCGGGGACAGCCTCCTACAATGAGCAGTTCTTC

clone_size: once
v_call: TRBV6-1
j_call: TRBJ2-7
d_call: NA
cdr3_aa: CASSPRGGAAYEQYF
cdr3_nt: TGTGCCAGCAGTCCAAGAGGGGGGGCTGCCTACGAGCAGTACTTC

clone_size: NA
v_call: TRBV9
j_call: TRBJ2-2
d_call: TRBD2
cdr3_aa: CASSPRLAGGHTGELFF
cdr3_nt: TGTGCCAGCAGCCCGAGACTAGCGGGAGGTCACACCGGGGAGCTGTTTTTT

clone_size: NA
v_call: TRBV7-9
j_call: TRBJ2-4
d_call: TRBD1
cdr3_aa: CASSDNRQGIRNIQYF
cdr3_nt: TGTGCCAGCAGCGATAATAGACAGGGGATCCGGAACATTCAGTACTTC

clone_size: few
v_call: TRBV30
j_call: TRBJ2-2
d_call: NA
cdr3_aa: CAWSGGYTGELFF
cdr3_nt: TGTGCCTGGAGTGGCGGATACACCGGGGAGCTGTTTTTT

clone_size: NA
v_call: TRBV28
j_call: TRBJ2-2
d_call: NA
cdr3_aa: CASSIRVNTGELFF
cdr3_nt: TGTGCCAGCTCCATTAGGGTCAACACCGGGGAGCTGTTTTTT

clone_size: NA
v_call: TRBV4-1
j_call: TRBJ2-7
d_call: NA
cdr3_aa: CASSQGGWGSYEQYF
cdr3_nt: TGCGCCAGCAGCCAAGGGGGGTGGGGGTCGTACGAGCAGTACTTC

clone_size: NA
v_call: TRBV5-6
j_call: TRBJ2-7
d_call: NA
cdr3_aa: CASSPSAASYEQYF
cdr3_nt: TGTGCCAGCAGCCCGTCAGCTGCCTCCTACGAGCAGTACTTC

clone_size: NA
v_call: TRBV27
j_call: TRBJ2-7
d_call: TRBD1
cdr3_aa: CASSPAQGDHEQYF
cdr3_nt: TGTGCCAGCAGCCCGGCGCAGGGGGACCACGAGCAGTACTTC

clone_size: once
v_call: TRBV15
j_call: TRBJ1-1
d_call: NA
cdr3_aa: CATSRPQGSTSHTEAFF
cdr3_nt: TGTGCCACCAGCAGACCACAGGGTAGCACCTCGCACACTGAAGCTTTCTTT

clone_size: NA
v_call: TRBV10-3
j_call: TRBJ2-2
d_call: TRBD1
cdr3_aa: CAISDPGGTGELFF
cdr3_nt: TGTGCCATCAGTGACCCAGGGGGCACCGGGGAGCTGTTTTTT

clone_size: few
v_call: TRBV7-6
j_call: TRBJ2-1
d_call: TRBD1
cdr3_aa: CASSPTGVNEQFF
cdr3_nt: TGTGCCAGCAGCCCCACAGGGGTCAATGAGCAGTTCTTC

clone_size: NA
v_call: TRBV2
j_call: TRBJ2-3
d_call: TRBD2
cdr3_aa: CASLEAGGPNTQYF
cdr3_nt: TGTGCCAGCCTCGAGGCGGGAGGGCCGAATACGCAGTATTTT

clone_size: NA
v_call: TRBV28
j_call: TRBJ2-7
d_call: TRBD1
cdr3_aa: CASSFGYGTGYYEQYF
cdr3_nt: TGTGCCAGCAGTTTTGGTTATGGGACAGGGTACTACGAGCAGTACTTC

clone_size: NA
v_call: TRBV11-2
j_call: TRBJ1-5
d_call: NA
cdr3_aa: CASSLDGAAHSNQPQHF
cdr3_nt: TGTGCCAGCAGCTTAGACGGAGCCGCTCATAGCAATCAGCCCCAGCATTTT

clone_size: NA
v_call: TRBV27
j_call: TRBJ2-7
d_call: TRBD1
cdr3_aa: CASSTRGIYEQYF
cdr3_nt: TGTGCCAGCAGTACCAGGGGGATCTACGAGCAGTACTTC

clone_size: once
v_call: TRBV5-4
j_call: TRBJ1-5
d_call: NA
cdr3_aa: CASSFDGSAAAQHF
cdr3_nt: TGTGCCAGCAGCTTCGATGGTTCGGCGGCGGCCCAGCATTTT

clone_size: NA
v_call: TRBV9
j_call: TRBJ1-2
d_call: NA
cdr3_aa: CASSVDFWAHGYTF
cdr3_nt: TGTGCCAGCAGCGTAGATTTCTGGGCGCATGGCTACACCTTC

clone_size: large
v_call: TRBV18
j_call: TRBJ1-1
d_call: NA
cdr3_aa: CASSPALQNTEAFF
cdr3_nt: TGTGCCAGCTCACCGGCGCTGCAAAACACTGAAGCTTTCTTT

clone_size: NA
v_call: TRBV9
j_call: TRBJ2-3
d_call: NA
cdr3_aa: CASSVITTSSTDTQYF
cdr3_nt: TGTGCCAGCAGCGTAATAACGACAAGTAGCACAGATACGCAGTATTTT

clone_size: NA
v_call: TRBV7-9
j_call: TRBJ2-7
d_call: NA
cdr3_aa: CASSFVGAGEQYF
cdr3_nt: TGTGCCAGCAGCTTCGTGGGGGCCGGCGAGCAGTACTTC